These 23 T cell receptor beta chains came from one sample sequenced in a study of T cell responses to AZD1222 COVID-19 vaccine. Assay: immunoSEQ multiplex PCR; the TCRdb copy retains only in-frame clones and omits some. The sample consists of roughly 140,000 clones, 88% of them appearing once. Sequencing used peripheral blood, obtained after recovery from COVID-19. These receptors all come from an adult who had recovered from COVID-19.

CDR3 bases: TGTGCCAGCAGCCCGAATCCGGACAGGACAGATACGCAGTATTTT. Its protein is CASSPNPDRTDTQYF. V is TRBV3-1 (or the pseudogene TRBV3-2) and J is TRBJ2-3; 7 bases are a match to TRBD1. V shed 4 bases, J shed 3 bases, and the junction held 7 bases outside the gene matches. This CDR3 contains 15 residues. CDR1 LGHDT and CDR2 YNNKEL come from the germline V gene (reference sequence).

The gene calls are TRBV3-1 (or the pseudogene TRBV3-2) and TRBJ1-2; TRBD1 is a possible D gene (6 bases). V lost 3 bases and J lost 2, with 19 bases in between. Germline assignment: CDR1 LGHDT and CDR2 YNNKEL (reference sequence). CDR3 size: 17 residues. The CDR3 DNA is TGTGCCAGCAGCCATTACCGAGGTGGGGGCAGGAACTATGGCTACACCTTC. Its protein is CASSHYRGGGRNYGYTF.

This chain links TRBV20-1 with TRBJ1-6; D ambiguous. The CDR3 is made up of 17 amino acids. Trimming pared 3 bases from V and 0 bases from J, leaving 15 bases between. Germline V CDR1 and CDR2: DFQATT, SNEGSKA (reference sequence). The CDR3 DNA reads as TGCAGTGCTAGTACTCCGGGGTCGAGCTCCTATAATTCACCCCTCCACTTT. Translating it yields CSASTPGSSSYNSPLHF.

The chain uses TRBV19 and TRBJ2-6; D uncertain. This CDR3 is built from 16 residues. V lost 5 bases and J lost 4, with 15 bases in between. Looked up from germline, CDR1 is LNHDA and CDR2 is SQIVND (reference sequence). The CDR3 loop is CASSLLGTAGANVLTF. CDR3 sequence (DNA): TGTGCCAGTAGTTTATTAGGAACAGCGGGGGCCAACGTCCTGACTTTC. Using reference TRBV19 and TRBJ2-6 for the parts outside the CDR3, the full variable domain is DGGITQSPKYLFRKEGQNVTLSCEQNLNHDAMYWYRQDPGQGLRLIYYSQIVNDFQKGDIAEGYSVSREKKESFPLTVTSAQKNPTAFYLCASSLLGTAGANVLTFGAGSRLTVL.

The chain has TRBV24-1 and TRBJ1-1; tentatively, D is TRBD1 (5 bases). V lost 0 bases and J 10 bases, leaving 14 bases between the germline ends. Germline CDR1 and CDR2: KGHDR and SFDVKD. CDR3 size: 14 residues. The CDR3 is CATSDLGTSTGAFF. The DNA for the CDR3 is TGTGCCACCAGTGATTTGGGGACGTCAACCGGAGCTTTCTTT.

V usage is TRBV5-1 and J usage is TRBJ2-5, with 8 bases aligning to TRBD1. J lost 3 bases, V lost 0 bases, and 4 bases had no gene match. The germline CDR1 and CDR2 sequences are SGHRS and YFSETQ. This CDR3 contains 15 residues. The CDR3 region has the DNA TGCGCCAGCAGCTTGGAGGACAGGGCGGAAGAGACCCAGTACTTC. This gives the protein CASSLEDRAEETQYF. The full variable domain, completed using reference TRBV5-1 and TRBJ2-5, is KAGVTQTPRYLIKTRGQQVTLSCSPISGHRSVSWYQQTPGQGLQFLFEYFSETQRNKGNFPGRFSGRQFSNSRSEMNVSTLELGDSALYLCASSLEDRAEETQYFGPGTRLLVL.

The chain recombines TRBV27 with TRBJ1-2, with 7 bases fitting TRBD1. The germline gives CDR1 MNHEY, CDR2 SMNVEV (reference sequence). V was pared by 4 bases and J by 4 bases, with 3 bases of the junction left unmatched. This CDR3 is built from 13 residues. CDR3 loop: CASSSDRFYGYTF. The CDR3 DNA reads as TGTGCCAGCAGTTCGGACAGGTTCTATGGCTACACCTTC.

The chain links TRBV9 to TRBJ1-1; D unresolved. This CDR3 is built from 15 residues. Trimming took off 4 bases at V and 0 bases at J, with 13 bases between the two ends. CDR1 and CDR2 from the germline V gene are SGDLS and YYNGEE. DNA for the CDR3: TGTGCCAGCAGCTACTCCCAATGGATGAACACTGAAGCTTTCTTT. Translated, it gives CASSYSQWMNTEAFF.

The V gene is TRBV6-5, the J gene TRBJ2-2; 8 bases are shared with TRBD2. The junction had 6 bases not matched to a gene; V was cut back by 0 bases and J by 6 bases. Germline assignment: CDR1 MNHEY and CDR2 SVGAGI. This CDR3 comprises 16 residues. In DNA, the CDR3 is TGTGCCAGCAGTTACTCCCATAGCGGGGAGGCCGGGGAGCTGTTTTTT. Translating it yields CASSYSHSGEAGELFF.

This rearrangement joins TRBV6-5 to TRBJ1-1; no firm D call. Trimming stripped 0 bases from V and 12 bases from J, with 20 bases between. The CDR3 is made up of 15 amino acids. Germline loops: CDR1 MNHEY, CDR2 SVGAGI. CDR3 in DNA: TGTGCCAGCAGTTACTCGATAGTCCGGAAAGGGAAAACTTTCTTT. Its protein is CASSYSIVRKGKTFF.

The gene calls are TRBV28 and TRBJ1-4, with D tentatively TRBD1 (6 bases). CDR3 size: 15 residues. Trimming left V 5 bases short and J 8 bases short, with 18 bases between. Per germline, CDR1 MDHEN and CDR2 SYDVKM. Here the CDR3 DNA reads TGTGCCAGCAGTCTGGTCACAGGGTATGGCGAAAAACTGTTTTTT. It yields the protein CASSLVTGYGEKLFF.

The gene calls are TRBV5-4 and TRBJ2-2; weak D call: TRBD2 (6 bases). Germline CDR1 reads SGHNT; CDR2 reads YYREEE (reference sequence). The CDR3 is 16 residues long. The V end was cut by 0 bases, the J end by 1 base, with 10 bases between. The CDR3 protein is CASSLAAGLNTGELFF. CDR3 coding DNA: TGTGCCAGCAGCTTGGCCGCGGGACTGAACACCGGGGAGCTGTTTTTT.

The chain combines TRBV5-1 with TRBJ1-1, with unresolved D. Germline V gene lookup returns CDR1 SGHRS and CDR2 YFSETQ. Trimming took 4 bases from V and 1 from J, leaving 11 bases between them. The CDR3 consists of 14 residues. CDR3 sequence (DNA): TGCGCCAGCAGCCCCCGGGCCCCGAACACTGAAGCTTTCTTT. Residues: CASSPRAPNTEAFF.

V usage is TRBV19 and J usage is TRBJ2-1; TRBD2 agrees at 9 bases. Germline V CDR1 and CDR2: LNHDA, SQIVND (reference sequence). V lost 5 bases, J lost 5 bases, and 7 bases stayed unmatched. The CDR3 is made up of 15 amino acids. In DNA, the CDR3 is TGTGCCAGTAGTTTCCTAGCGGGATTCCACAATGAGCAGTTCTTC. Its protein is CASSFLAGFHNEQFF.

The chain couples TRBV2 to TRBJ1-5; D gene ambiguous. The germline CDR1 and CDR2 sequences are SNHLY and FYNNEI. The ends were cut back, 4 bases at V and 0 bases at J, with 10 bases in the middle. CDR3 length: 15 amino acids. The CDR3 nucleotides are TGTGCCAGCAGTGGTACAGCGTATAGCAATCAGCCCCAGCATTTT. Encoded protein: CASSGTAYSNQPQHF.

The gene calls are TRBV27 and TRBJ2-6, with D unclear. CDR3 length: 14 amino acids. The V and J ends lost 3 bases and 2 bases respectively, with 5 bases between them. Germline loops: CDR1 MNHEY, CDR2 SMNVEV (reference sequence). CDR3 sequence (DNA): TGTGCCAGCAGTTTCTTAACTGGGGCCAACGTCCTGACTTTC. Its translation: CASSFLTGANVLTF.

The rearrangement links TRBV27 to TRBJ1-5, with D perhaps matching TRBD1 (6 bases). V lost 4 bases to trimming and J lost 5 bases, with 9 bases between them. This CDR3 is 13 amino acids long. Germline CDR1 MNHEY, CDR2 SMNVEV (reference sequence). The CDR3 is CASSSTGYQPQHF. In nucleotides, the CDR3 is TGTGCCAGCAGTTCCACAGGGTATCAGCCCCAGCATTTT.

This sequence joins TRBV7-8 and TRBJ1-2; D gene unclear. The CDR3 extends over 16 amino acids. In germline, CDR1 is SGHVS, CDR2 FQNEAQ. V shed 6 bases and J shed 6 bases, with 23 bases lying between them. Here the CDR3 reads CASSPGPSQGSDGYTF. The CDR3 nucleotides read TGTGCCAGCAGTCCTGGTCCTTCACAAGGGAGCGATGGCTACACCTTC.

This chain's CDR3 is CASSQTSPTDTQYF. For the CDR3, the DNA is TGTGCCAGTAGTCAGACTAGCCCAACAGATACGCAGTATTTT. This rearrangement joins TRBV19 to TRBJ2-3, with 7 bases identical to TRBD2. The J segment lost 3 bases and the V segment lost 5 bases, leaving 5 bases of the junction unmatched. Germline V gene sequence: CDR1 LNHDA, CDR2 SQIVND (reference sequence). CDR3 size: 14 residues.

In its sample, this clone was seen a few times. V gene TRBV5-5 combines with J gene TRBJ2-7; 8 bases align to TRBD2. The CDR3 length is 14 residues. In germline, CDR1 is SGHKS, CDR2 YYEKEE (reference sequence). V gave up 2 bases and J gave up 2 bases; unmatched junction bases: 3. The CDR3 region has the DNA TGTGCCAGCAGCTTTGGACTAGCTGCCTACGAGCAGTACTTC. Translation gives CASSFGLAAYEQYF.

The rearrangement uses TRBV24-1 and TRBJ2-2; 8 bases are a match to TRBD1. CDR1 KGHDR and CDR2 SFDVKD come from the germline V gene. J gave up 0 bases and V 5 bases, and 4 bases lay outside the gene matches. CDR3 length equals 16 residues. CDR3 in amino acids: CATSGWTGSNTGELFF. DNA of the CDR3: TGTGCCACCAGTGGTTGGACAGGGTCGAACACCGGGGAGCTGTTTTTT.

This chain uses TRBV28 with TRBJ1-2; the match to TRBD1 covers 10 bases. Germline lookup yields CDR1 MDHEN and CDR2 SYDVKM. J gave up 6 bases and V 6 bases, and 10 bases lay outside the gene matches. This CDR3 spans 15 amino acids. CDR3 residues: CASRETGTGVDGYTF. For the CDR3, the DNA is TGTGCCAGCAGGGAAACCGGGACAGGGGTTGATGGCTACACCTTC.

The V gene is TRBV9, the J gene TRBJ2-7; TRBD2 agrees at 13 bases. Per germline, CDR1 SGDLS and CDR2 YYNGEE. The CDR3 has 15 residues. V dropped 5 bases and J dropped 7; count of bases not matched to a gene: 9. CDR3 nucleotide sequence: TGTGCCAGCAGACCCGGACTAGCGGGAGAGGGGGAGCAGTACTTC. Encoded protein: CASRPGLAGEGEQYF.